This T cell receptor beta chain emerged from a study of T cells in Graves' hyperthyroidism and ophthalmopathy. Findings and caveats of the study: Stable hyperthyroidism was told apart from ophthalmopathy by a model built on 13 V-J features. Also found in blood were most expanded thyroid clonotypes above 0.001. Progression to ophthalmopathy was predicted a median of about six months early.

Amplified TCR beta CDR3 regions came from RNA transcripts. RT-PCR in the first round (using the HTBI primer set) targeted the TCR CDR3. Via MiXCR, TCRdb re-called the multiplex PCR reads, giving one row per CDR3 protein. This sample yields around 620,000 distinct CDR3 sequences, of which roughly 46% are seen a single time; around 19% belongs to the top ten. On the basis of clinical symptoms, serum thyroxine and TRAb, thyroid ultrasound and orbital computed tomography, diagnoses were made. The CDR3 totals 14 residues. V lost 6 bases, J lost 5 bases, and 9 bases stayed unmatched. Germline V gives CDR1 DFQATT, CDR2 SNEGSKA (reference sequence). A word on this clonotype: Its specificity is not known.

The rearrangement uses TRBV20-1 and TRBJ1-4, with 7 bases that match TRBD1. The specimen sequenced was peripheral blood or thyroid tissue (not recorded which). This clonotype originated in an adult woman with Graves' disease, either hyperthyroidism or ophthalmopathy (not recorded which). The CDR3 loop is CSAVPWTGNEKLFF. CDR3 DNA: TGCAGTGCCGTTCCTTGGACAGGCAATGAAAAACTGTTTTTT.